These 28 T cell receptor beta chains were all obtained from the same sample, sequenced in a study of shared clonotypes between healthy human individuals. Here immunoSEQ multiplex PCR was the method, and the copy in TCRdb shows in-frame clones only, minus some. The sample carries about 2,500,000 clones, just over 90% recorded once. Sequenced: naive CD4+ T cells sorted from blood. Indicated subset: CD45RA+ positively selected. The source of these receptors is a man aged 18 to 35 in good health.

This sequence joins TRBV4-1 and TRBJ1-6; 10 positions match TRBD1. J gave up 12 bases and V 3 bases, and 11 bases lay outside the gene matches. The CDR3 contains 16 residues. The germline V gene encodes CDR1 MGHRA and CDR2 YSYEKL. In DNA form, the CDR3 reads TGCGCCAGCAGCCAGGACGGACAGGGGGGTCGGGTACCCCTCCACTTT. Residues: CASSQDGQGGRVPLHF.

This clone was seen a single time. J is TRBJ2-1 and V is TRBV20-1; the D gene is possibly TRBD2 (5 bases). The CDR3 sequence is 11 residues long. With 7 bases removed from V and 10 bases from J, the gap between germline ends came to 14 bases. Germline CDR1 DFQATT, CDR2 SNEGSKA (reference sequence). The chain's CDR3 is CSVTAVGEQFF. Written as DNA, the CDR3 is TGCAGTGTAACAGCGGTCGGGGAGCAGTTCTTC.

This chain uses TRBV10-3 with TRBJ2-2; TRBD2 matches at 7 bases. Per germline, CDR1 ENHRY and CDR2 SYGVKD. J lost 0 bases, V lost 8 bases, and 6 bases had no gene match. CDR3 length: 15 amino acids. The CDR3 DNA follows: TGTGCCATCCGAATTGCGGGAGCGAACACCGGGGAGCTGTTTTTT. Its translation is CAIRIAGANTGELFF.

This chain uses TRBV11-2 with TRBJ2-7; TRBD2 agrees at 7 bases. This CDR3 is 14 amino acids long. CDR1 SGHAT and CDR2 FQNNGV come from the germline V gene. Unmatched junction bases numbered 7, after V lost 5 bases and J lost 3 bases. The CDR3, as DNA: TGTGCCAGCAGCCCCCGACTAGCTTTCTACGAGCAGTACTTC. It yields the protein CASSPRLAFYEQYF.

This clone was seen only once. The chain couples TRBV14 to TRBJ1-2; D call uncertain. Trimming left V 2 bases short and J 0 bases short, with 16 bases between. CDR1 SGHDN and CDR2 FVKESK come from the germline V gene. The CDR3 loop spans 17 amino acids. Written as DNA, the CDR3 is TGTGCCAGCAGCCAAATAATCGGTGGCCAAGCTAACTATGGCTACACCTTC. It codes for CASSQIIGGQANYGYTF.

This clone was observed a handful of times. The chain links TRBV7-8 to TRBJ1-1; no definite D call. Germline CDR1 reads SGHVS; CDR2 reads FQNEAQ. The ends were cut back, 4 bases at V and 1 base at J, with 16 bases in the middle. This CDR3 region has 16 residues. CDR3 DNA sequence: TGTGCCAGCAGCTCCTACCGGTTCTCCTCGAACACTGAAGCTTTCTTT. It translates to CASSSYRFSSNTEAFF.

V and J are TRBV10-2 and TRBJ2-3; D uncertain. V was cut by 7 bases and J by 4 bases, with 15 bases left in between. Germline-derived CDR1 and CDR2 are WSHSY and SAAADI. This CDR3 spans 14 amino acids. The CDR3 coding sequence is TGCGCCAGCACGAAATCCAGTCGCGCAGATACGCAGTATTTT. The encoded protein is CASTKSSRADTQYF.

The V gene is TRBV20-1, the J gene TRBJ2-3; no clear D gene. In germline, CDR1 is DFQATT, CDR2 SNEGSKA (reference sequence). CDR3 size: 11 residues. V lost 6 bases to trimming and J lost 11 bases, with 15 bases between them. The CDR3 protein is CSAPAPWGQYF. In DNA form, the CDR3 reads TGCAGTGCCCCGGCCCCGTGGGGGCAGTATTTT.

On this clone itself: Within the sample, other DNA sequences also encode this same CDR3. V and J are TRBV5-1 and TRBJ2-1, with TRBD2 matching over 11 bases. The CDR3 is 16 amino acids. Per germline, CDR1 SGHRS and CDR2 YFSETQ. Germline trimming cut 5 bases from V and 0 bases from J; bases unmatched to any gene: 4. CDR3 nucleotides: TGCGCCAGCAGTCTAGCGGGGGGAGGCTCCTACAATGAGCAGTTCTTC. It specifies CASSLAGGGSYNEQFF.

The rearrangement uses TRBV7-8 and TRBJ1-5; no firm D call. Germline CDR1 reads SGHVS; CDR2 reads FQNEAQ. Trimming pared 5 bases from V and 0 bases from J, leaving 8 bases between. There are 14 residues in the CDR3. This chain's CDR3 is CASSPRDSNQPQHF. The CDR3, as DNA: TGTGCCAGCAGCCCTCGGGATAGCAATCAGCCCCAGCATTTT. Complete variable domain (other parts from reference TRBV7-8 and TRBJ1-5): GAGVSQSPRYKVAKRGQDVALRCDPISGHVSLFWYQQALGQGPEFLTYFQNEAQLDKSGLPSDRFFAERPEGSVSTLKIQRTQQEDSAVYLCASSPRDSNQPQHFGDGTRLSIL.

The chain couples TRBV29-1 to TRBJ1-5; no clear D. The length of the CDR3 is 12 residues. Germline CDR1 SQVTM, CDR2 ANQGSEA. V was pared by 4 bases and J by 6 bases, with 10 bases between. DNA of the CDR3: TGCAGCGTTGCAGACAACCTTCAGCCCCAGCATTTT. This codes for CSVADNLQPQHF.

The rearrangement joins TRBV7-9 to TRBJ2-5; the D is unclear. V was shortened by 1 base and J by 1 base, with 16 bases between the two germline ends. This CDR3 has 17 amino acids. The germline gives CDR1 SEHNR, CDR2 FQNEAQ (reference sequence). The CDR3 DNA sequence: TGTGCCAGCAGCTTAGGTGCCAAACCGGGTGGCCAAGAGACCCAGTACTTC. It yields the protein CASSLGAKPGGQETQYF.

The chain is built from TRBV7-3 and TRBJ1-6; 7 nucleotides align to TRBD1. V was clipped by 5 bases and J by 8 bases; unmatched bases: 9. Germline lookup yields CDR1 SGHTA and CDR2 FQGTGA. CDR3 size: 15 residues. CDR3 sequence: CASSQTGDADSPLHF. In DNA form, the CDR3 reads TGTGCCAGCAGCCAAACAGGGGATGCGGATTCACCCCTCCACTTT.

This rearrangement joins TRBV7-8 to TRBJ2-1, with 8 bases fitting TRBD2. Trimming removed 2 bases from V and 0 bases from J; junction bases left unmatched: 9. From germline, CDR1 is SGHVS and CDR2 FQNEAQ. This CDR3 is 18 amino acids long. The chain's CDR3 is CASSLLFAGGSSYNEQFF. The DNA for the CDR3 is TGTGCCAGCAGCTTATTATTCGCGGGGGGAAGCTCCTACAATGAGCAGTTCTTC.

Concerning this clone: Other DNA sequences in this specimen translate into the identical CDR3. This chain links TRBV9 with TRBJ2-7; unclear D gene. Deletions cut 2 bases from V and 0 bases from J, with 9 bases between. This CDR3 has 14 residues. CDR1 and CDR2 from the germline V gene are SGDLS and YYNGEE. DNA for the CDR3: TGTGCCAGCAGCGTGGACCGAAGCTCCTACGAGCAGTACTTC. Its protein product is CASSVDRSSYEQYF.

To note about this clone: The same CDR3 also results from other DNA sequences found in this sample. The V call is TRBV18, the J call TRBJ2-5; D gene ambiguous. Per germline, CDR1 KGHSH and CDR2 LQKENI. The CDR3 covers 11 residues. The V end was cut by 6 bases, the J end by 3 bases, with 5 bases between. The CDR3 coding sequence is TGTGCCAGCTCTCCCAAAGAGACCCAGTACTTC. Amino acids: CASSPKETQYF.

The chain carries TRBV18 and TRBJ2-6; D remains unclear. V lost 0 bases and J lost 4, with 4 bases in between. This CDR3 comprises 14 residues. The germline V gene has CDR1 KGHSH and CDR2 LQKENI. CDR3 sequence: CASSPPYGANVLTF. Here the CDR3 DNA reads TGTGCCAGCTCACCACCTTACGGGGCCAACGTCCTGACTTTC.

Comment on this clone: Other nucleotide sequences from this sample produce the same CDR3. The gene calls are TRBV5-1 and TRBJ1-1; 10 bases match TRBD1. J lost 1 base, V lost 3 bases, and 0 bases had no gene match. This CDR3 comprises 14 residues. Germline CDR1 reads SGHRS; CDR2 reads YFSETQ. CDR3 sequence reads: CASSWDRGNTEAFF. The CDR3 bases are TGCGCCAGCAGCTGGGACAGGGGGAACACTGAAGCTTTCTTT.

This sequence joins TRBV5-5 and TRBJ2-1; 14 bases agree with TRBD2. With 3 bases clipped from V and 10 bases from J, the junction kept 6 bases outside the gene matches. Per germline, CDR1 SGHKS and CDR2 YYEKEE (reference sequence). The CDR3 is 15 amino acids. Written as DNA, the CDR3 is TGTGCCAGCAGCTCCGGACTAGCGGGGGGCGTAGAGCAGTTCTTC. As protein: CASSSGLAGGVEQFF.

The chain uses TRBV20-1 and TRBJ2-1, with D possibly TRBD2 on 5 matching bases. Deletions cut 2 bases from V and 12 bases from J, with 11 bases between. The germline V gene has CDR1 DFQATT and CDR2 SNEGSKA (reference sequence). CDR3 length: 11 amino acids. CDR3 amino acids: CSARRAESQFF. CDR3 DNA sequence: TGCAGTGCTAGAAGAGCGGAATCGCAGTTCTTC.

The chain employs TRBV28 and TRBJ1-4, with 7 bases that match TRBD1. Germline V lookup: CDR1 MDHEN, CDR2 SYDVKM. CDR3 length equals 15 residues. After removal of 5 bases from V and 10 bases from J, the junction contained 13 bases not matched to a gene. CDR3 sequence (DNA): TGTGCCAGCAGTACAAGGGACAGCGACGGGGCAAAACTGTTTTTT. It is translated as CASSTRDSDGAKLFF.

The CDR3 region has the DNA TGTGCCAGTCAGGGAATGAACACTGAAGCTTTCTTT. This gives the protein CASQGMNTEAFF. V is TRBV6-1 and J is TRBJ1-1, with D possibly TRBD1 on 5 matching bases. Trimming stripped 9 bases from V and 0 bases from J, with 8 bases between. Germline V gene sequence: CDR1 MNHNS, CDR2 SASEGT. CDR3 size: 12 residues.

V usage is TRBV6-6 and J usage is TRBJ1-5, with 9 bases matching TRBD1. Germline V lookup: CDR1 MNHNY, CDR2 SVGAGI (reference sequence). The CDR3 has 14 amino acids. Unmatched junction bases numbered 4, after V lost 6 bases and J lost 4 bases. This CDR3 is CASRAGQGNQPQHF. The CDR3 nucleotides are TGTGCCAGCAGGGCGGGACAGGGAAATCAGCCCCAGCATTTT.

The rearrangement uses TRBV7-2 and TRBJ1-6; D is possibly TRBD1 (6 bases). Germline values: CDR1 SGHTA, CDR2 FQGNSA. CDR3 length equals 16 residues. V shed 5 bases and J shed 4 bases, with 15 bases lying between them. This CDR3 is CASSLSDSRYNSPLHF. The CDR3 DNA sequence: TGTGCCAGCAGCCTGTCGGACAGCAGATATAATTCACCCCTCCACTTT.

A word on this clone: Distinct nucleotide sequences in the sample also encode this CDR3. The V and J genes are TRBV7-3 and TRBJ2-3; a possible D gene is TRBD2 (6 bases). The ends were cut back, 5 bases at V and 1 base at J, with 7 bases in the middle. The CDR3 runs 13 residues. Germline assignment: CDR1 SGHTA and CDR2 FQGTGA. The CDR3 spells CASSPGGTDTQYF. In DNA form, the CDR3 reads TGTGCCAGCAGCCCGGGGGGCACAGATACGCAGTATTTT. The variable domain in full, completed from reference TRBV7-3 and TRBJ2-3, reads GAGVSQTPSNKVTEKGKYVELRCDPISGHTALYWYRQSLGQGPEFLIYFQGTGAADDSGLPNDRFFAVRPEGSVSTLKIQRTERGDSAVYLCASSPGGTDTQYFGPGTRLTVL.

The rearrangement joins TRBV30 to TRBJ2-5; D is unclear. This CDR3 is built from 13 residues. CDR1 is GTSNPN and CDR2 is SVGIG in the germline V gene (reference sequence). Deletions cut 6 bases from V and 4 bases from J, with 15 bases between. The CDR3 DNA reads as TGTGCCTGCTCTCTAAGCAGAGGAGAGACCCAGTACTTC. Residues: CACSLSRGETQYF. The variable domain in full, completed from reference TRBV30 and TRBJ2-5, reads SQTIHQWPATLVQPVGSPLSLECTVEGTSNPNLYWYRQAAGRGLQLLFYSVGIGQISSEVPQNLSASRPQDRQFILSSKKLLLSDSGFYLCACSLSRGETQYFGPGTRLLVL.

This sequence joins TRBV7-9 and TRBJ1-1; TRBD1 aligns across 10 bases. V was clipped by 1 base and J by 8 bases; unmatched bases: 4. Germline assignment: CDR1 SEHNR and CDR2 FQNEAQ (reference sequence). The CDR3 has 14 residues. CDR3 bases: TGTGCCAGCAGCTTAGGCTGGACAGGGGGAGAAGCTTTCTTT. Its translation: CASSLGWTGGEAFF.

The genes are TRBV4-1 and TRBJ2-1; 10 nucleotides agree with TRBD1. The V gene's germline CDR1 is MGHRA and CDR2 YSYEKL. The CDR3 spans 16 residues. After removal of 5 bases from V and 6 bases from J, the junction contained 10 bases not matched to a gene. Here the CDR3 DNA reads TGCGCCAGCAGCTCACCGGGACAGGGGAGGGGCAATGAGCAGTTCTTC. The encoded protein is CASSSPGQGRGNEQFF.